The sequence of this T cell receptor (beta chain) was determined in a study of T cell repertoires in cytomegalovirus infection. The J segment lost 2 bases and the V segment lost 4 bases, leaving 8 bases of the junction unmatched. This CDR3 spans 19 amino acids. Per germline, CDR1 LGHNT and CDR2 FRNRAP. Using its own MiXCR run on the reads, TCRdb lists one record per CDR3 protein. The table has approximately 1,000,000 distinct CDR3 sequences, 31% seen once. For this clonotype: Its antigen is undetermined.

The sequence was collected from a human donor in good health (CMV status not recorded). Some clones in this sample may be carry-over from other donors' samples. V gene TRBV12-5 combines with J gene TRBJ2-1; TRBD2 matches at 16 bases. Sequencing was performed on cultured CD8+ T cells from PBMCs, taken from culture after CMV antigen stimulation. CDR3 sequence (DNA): TGTGCTAGTGGTTGGGGTTCGGGACTAGCGGGGGGGCCCTACAATGAGCAGTTCTTC. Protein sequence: CASGWGSGLAGGPYNEQFF.